This T cell receptor beta chain was sequenced for a study of shared clonotypes between healthy human individuals (dated by TCRdb to 2019 to 2021). The study in broad terms: The cohort comprised two women and a few men aged 18 to 49 years. For each donor, CD4 naive and CD4 memory were each run on three plates, CD8 naive on two plates, and CD8 memory on one plate. Blood TCR repertoires of roughly five healthy adults were deeply sequenced to estimate repertoire size and the extent of clonotype sharing between individuals. To increase sequencing depth and limit assay-specific biases, different laboratories used diverse techniques to prepare libraries and sequence TCR repertoires. Each donor's leukapheresis produced roughly between roughly 0.85 and 9.5 billion PBMCs.

TCR CDR3 regions were amplified from genomic DNA by multiplex PCR using the deep immunoSEQ assay. For each cell subset, the extracted genomic DNA was distributed evenly across all wells of several immunoSEQ 96-well plates, and each plate served as one replicate. For sorted subsets, about 200 ng genomic DNA, equal to approximately 30,000 T cell genomes, was loaded into each replicate PCR. The purified libraries were quantified using a Qubit 3.0 fluorometer, sized with a Bioanalyzer 2100, and then quantified again using the KAPA Library Quantification kit. Every immunoSEQ 96-well plate was sequenced on a separate single-read 150-cycle Illumina NextSeq 550 flow cell. The source study handled its data this way. The immunoSEQ output contained only junctional sequences without quality scores, so filtering could not match that applied to full-length reads. Sequences were annotated with PyIR, a Python wrapper for IgBLAST v1.9, using IMGT germline references to assign V/J genes and CDR3. Reads were removed for weak V/J assignments (E-value above 1e-6), missing CDR3, stop codons, out-of-frame junctions, or ambiguous translated residues. V3J clonotypes were defined by identical inferred V gene, J gene, and CDR3 amino acid sequence. Percentage overlap between repertoires was computed as shared unique clonotypes divided by the size of the smaller repertoire. RTK rarefaction, the Chao1 estimator, and Recon v2.1 estimates of unobserved clonotypes were used to assess repertoire richness. Generation probabilities were computed with OLGA for all TCRbeta clonotypes obtained by the gDNA method from several donors. TCRdb carries this immuneACCESS record with in-frame sequences only. Its versions omit some clonotypes, under half of them owing to an unresolved V gene in the studies checked, with the rest unexplained. Clonal size and the V and J genes are those of that table, whereas D and trimming came from the DNA. The sample table holds some 630,000 clones, of which 60% to 80% were seen once. The top ten constitute approximately 1.8% of the sample.

Healthy HIV-negative adults with no recently reported acute infections or vaccinations were included as donors. Every donor was a Caucasian adult residing in Nashville, Tennessee, USA. CD4+ T cells were enriched by magnetic negative selection; naive cells were then positively selected on CD45RA, and the negative fraction formed the memory subset. Blood was collected by leukapheresis, and PBMCs were isolated by Ficoll-Histopaque density gradient centrifugation and then cryopreserved in liquid nitrogen vapor phase. Purity and quantity of every magnetically sorted T cell population were checked by analytical flow cytometry. From each sorted fraction, genomic DNA was isolated and quantified by UV absorbance on a Nanodrop 2000c. A remark on this clone: Its recognized antigen is unknown. The input lacks base qualities; no much larger clone sits a single base away.

Summary of the overall study and its limitations: Naive subsets generally had larger estimated clonotype richness than memory subsets. Pairwise subsampling indicated that sequencing depth was expected to affect the degree of clonotype sharing among donors. Because the study included only a small number of donors, the genetic and exposure-history diversity represented was limited. Sampling was limited to blood, and TCR repertoires in tissue likely differ from TCR repertoires in blood. Rarefaction of sorted-subset datasets indicated incomplete sequencing despite the large sequencing depth. Across a handful of donors, around 5% of naive CD4, around 3.5% of naive CD8, 2% to 2.5% of memory CD4, and around 0.4% of memory CD8 clonotypes were shared. Higher generation probabilities were observed for clonotypes shared by all four sorted-subset donors than for non-shared clonotypes.

The CDR3 starts with the cysteine, ends with the phenylalanine, and has 11 residues. The sequence is cut down to CDR3 DNA, 33 bases in frame from base 1. From a lookup of the germline V gene (reference sequence), CDR1 and CDR2 are GTSNPN and SVGIG. The V end loses 4 bases and the J end loses 8 bases, and a stretch of 9 bases separates them. The TCR comes from a woman in her 30s in good health. Here the chain combines TRBV30 and TRBJ2-1, with an unclear D gene assignment. Source material: memory CD4+ T cells sorted from blood. According to the study, the label for this sample's cell subset or site signals: CD45RA-negative fraction. CDR3 region: CAWTRLDEQFF. The nucleotide sequence is given as TGTGCCTGGACCAGGTTGGATGAGCAGTTCTTC.